This passage covers 15 T cell receptor beta chains from one sample sequenced in a study of PD-L1 blockade in urothelial cancer. Using immunoSEQ multiplex PCR, the repertoire was profiled, and TCRdb retains in-frame clones only, with some absent. This sample has approximately 100,000 clones, with about 89% found just once. Sequenced here: PBMCs, sampled around atezolizumab (anti-PD-L1) treatment. The receptors shown here come from a woman aged 80 or over with urothelial cancer.

The chain recombines TRBV6-6 with TRBJ2-3; 7 bases are shared with TRBD1. The CDR3 sequence is 16 residues long. The V gene end was trimmed by 5 bases and the J gene end by 3 bases; junction bases not matched to a gene: 11. The V gene's germline CDR1 is MNHNY and CDR2 SVGAGI (reference sequence). The DNA of the CDR3 is TGTGCCAGCAGTCCCTCAACAGGGGTGGGGACAGATACGCAGTATTTT. This encodes CASSPSTGVGTDTQYF.

The chain carries TRBV5-1 and TRBJ2-3, with TRBD1 matching over 8 bases. The length of the CDR3 is 17 residues. Germline CDR1 is SGHRS and CDR2 is YFSETQ. Germline trimming cut 0 bases from V and 6 bases from J; bases unmatched to any gene: 12. The DNA for the CDR3 is TGCGCCAGCAGCTTGGCCCCGCAGGGGGCCCCCCGGGATACGCAGTATTTT. Translation: CASSLAPQGAPRDTQYF.

This chain uses TRBV7-3 with TRBJ2-3; D is possibly TRBD2 (6 bases). CDR1 is SGHTA, CDR2 FQGTGA, per germline. Trimming cost V 5 bases and J 2 bases, with 20 bases left between them. The CDR3 length is 17 residues. The CDR3, as DNA: TGTGCCAGCAGCACAATAGCGGACCCAACAAACACAGATACGCAGTATTTT. Protein sequence: CASSTIADPTNTDTQYF.

Only one count was recorded for this clone. The chain is built from TRBV10-3 and TRBJ2-7, with D uncertain. Germline loops: CDR1 ENHRY, CDR2 SYGVKD. The CDR3 contains 12 residues. V lost 3 bases, J lost 3 bases, and 6 bases lay in between. The CDR3 DNA sequence: TGTGCCATCAGTGATACCGGCTACGAGCAGTACTTC. Its protein is CAISDTGYEQYF.

The table lists this clone with a few counts. The chain combines TRBV5-4 with TRBJ2-3; D is possibly TRBD2 (6 bases). The CDR3 loop spans 16 amino acids. Germline CDR1 SGHNT, CDR2 YYREEE (reference sequence). V lost 4 bases, J lost 2 bases, and 17 bases lay in between. The CDR3 DNA sequence: TGTGCCAGCAGCCTCAGGCATGGCGGGAACACAGATACGCAGTATTTT. Translating gives CASSLRHGGNTDTQYF.

The rearrangement joins TRBV7-9 to TRBJ1-3; D remains unclear. CDR3 length: 16 amino acids. CDR1 is SEHNR, CDR2 FQNEAQ, per germline (reference sequence). V was trimmed by 6 bases and J by 0 bases, leaving 15 bases between them. The CDR3 loop reads CASSRNQAHSGNTIYF. In nucleotides, the CDR3 is TGTGCCAGCAGTCGCAATCAAGCCCACTCTGGAAACACCATATATTTT. The entire variable domain, with the rest obtained from reference TRBV7-9 and TRBJ1-3, is as follows: DTGVSQNPRHKITKRGQNVTFRCDPISEHNRLYWYRQTLGQGPEFLTYFQNEAQLEKSRLLSDRFSAERPKGSFSTLEIQRTEQGDSAMYLCASSRNQAHSGNTIYFGEGSWLTVV.

The CDR3 coding sequence is TGTGCCATCATGAGAAGGGCCTCGGGAACCGGGGAGCTGTTTTTT. This encodes CAIMRRASGTGELFF. The rearrangement joins TRBV10-3 to TRBJ2-2; tentatively, D is TRBD2 (5 bases). The germline CDR1 and CDR2 sequences are ENHRY and SYGVKD. The CDR3 has 15 residues. Between the trimmed V and J ends, which lost 7 bases and 5 bases, there was a span of 17 bases.

The rearrangement joins TRBV5-1 to TRBJ1-2; weak D call: TRBD1 (6 bases). V shed 0 bases and J shed 0 bases, with 12 bases lying between them. Germline CDR1 SGHRS, CDR2 YFSETQ. The CDR3 is 16 residues long. Written as DNA, the CDR3 is TGCGCCAGCAGCTTGGCTACAGGGAGAGCTAACTATGGCTACACCTTC. Its protein is CASSLATGRANYGYTF.

The chain has TRBV19 and TRBJ2-3, with 8 nucleotides matching TRBD1. The CDR3 has 16 amino acids. V lost 5 bases to trimming and J lost 1 base; unmatched junction nucleotides: 8. Germline CDR1 and CDR2: LNHDA and SQIVND (reference sequence). CDR3 DNA: TGTGCCAGTAGTGGTACGACAGGGGCGGGCACAGATACGCAGTATTTT. Protein product: CASSGTTGAGTDTQYF.

The chain links TRBV10-3 to TRBJ1-4; the D gene is possibly TRBD1 (5 bases). V lost 7 bases and J 8 bases, leaving 11 bases between the germline ends. CDR3 length: 12 amino acids. CDR1 is ENHRY and CDR2 is SYGVKD in the germline V gene. The CDR3, as DNA: TGTGCCATCAAGGGGCTTGGGGAAAAACTGTTTTTT. This codes for CAIKGLGEKLFF.

This chain connects TRBV19 to TRBJ2-7; 10 nucleotides agree with TRBD2. Germline assignment: CDR1 LNHDA and CDR2 SQIVND (reference sequence). The CDR3 spans 13 residues. Unmatched junction bases numbered 5, after V lost 7 bases and J lost 5 bases. Here the CDR3 reads CASKASGSNEQYF. As DNA, the CDR3 is TGTGCCAGTAAGGCTAGCGGGAGCAACGAGCAGTACTTC.

CDR3: CASSVATRSNEQFF. CDR3 nucleotide sequence: TGTGCCAGCAGCGTAGCTACTAGAAGCAATGAGCAGTTCTTC. The chain recombines TRBV9 with TRBJ2-1, with D perhaps TRBD2 (5 bases). CDR3 length: 14 amino acids. The V end was cut by 0 bases, the J end by 6 bases, with 10 bases between. Germline V CDR1 and CDR2: SGDLS, YYNGEE.

The chain uses TRBV5-1 and TRBJ2-1; D call uncertain. V dropped 4 bases and J dropped 3 bases, with 17 bases sitting between them. The CDR3 contains 16 residues. Germline loops: CDR1 SGHRS, CDR2 YFSETQ. DNA for the CDR3: TGCGCCAGCAGCGTGACTGAGCGCCCCATCTACAATGAGCAGTTCTTC. It encodes CASSVTERPIYNEQFF. The whole variable domain, filled in from reference TRBV5-1 and TRBJ2-1, reads KAGVTQTPRYLIKTRGQQVTLSCSPISGHRSVSWYQQTPGQGLQFLFEYFSETQRNKGNFPGRFSGRQFSNSRSEMNVSTLELGDSALYLCASSVTERPIYNEQFFGPGTRLTVL.

Here the CDR3 reads CASSFGQQETQYF. The CDR3 DNA is TGTGCCAGCAGCTTCGGACAGCAAGAGACCCAGTACTTC. J is TRBJ2-5 and V is TRBV7-3; a weak D match, TRBD1 (6 bases). The CDR3 extends over 13 amino acids. The germline V gene has CDR1 SGHTA and CDR2 FQGTGA. V was shortened by 3 bases and J by 2 bases, with 7 bases between the two germline ends.

The CDR3 sequence is CAISLGQENTEAFF. DNA for the CDR3: TGTGCCATCAGTCTCGGACAGGAGAACACTGAAGCTTTCTTT. The rearrangement links TRBV10-3 to TRBJ1-1, with TRBD1 identical over 7 bases. After removal of 5 bases from V and 1 base from J, the junction contained 4 bases not matched to a gene. CDR1 and CDR2 (germline): ENHRY, SYGVKD. This CDR3 comprises 14 residues.